Sequencing of this TCR beta chain was carried out in a study of cytomegalovirus exposure and HLA in healthy donors. Study background: Ancestry clustering placed 81% of approximately 420 genotyped donors in the Caucasian-associated cluster.

Concerning this clone itself: Its antigen is unknown.

Trimming took 5 bases from V and 3 from J, leaving 8 bases between them. CDR3 length: 12 residues. Per germline, CDR1 SNHLY and CDR2 FYNNEI. The study ran its PCR with 60 Vbeta and 13 Jbeta primers. Some clones are missing from TCRdb's copy, which holds only in-frame ones; the method was immunoSEQ multiplex PCR. The sample comprises 150,000 to 200,000 clones, approximately 82% of which are singletons, and 2% to 2.5% rests with the top ten. Notes on the study in general: The listing of 150 to 200 TCR beta chains classed them as cytomegalovirus-associated. Three chains linked to CMV were shown in vitro to be specific for CMV antigens.

This chain uses TRBV2 with TRBJ2-7, with D uncertain. The TCR was taken from a woman in her twenties or thirties in good health and CMV-seronegative. The specimen sequenced was PBMCs. The CDR3 here is CASSLRFYEQYF. In DNA form, the CDR3 reads TGTGCCAGCAGTCTTCGGTTCTACGAGCAGTACTTC.